The clone carrying this TCR beta chain has only a few counts. Unfractionated whole blood yielded the extracted total RNA. This CDR3 is 15 amino acids long. With 3 bases removed from V and 2 bases from J, the gap between germline ends came to 13 bases. Germline CDR1 SNHLY, CDR2 FYNNEI. The data stem from a study of human T cells and chemical hapten exposure. Overall study context: Per-sample TCR yield variation was attributed mainly to small pooled library volume differences.

The study used a library that attached unique molecular identifiers to individual cDNA molecules. TCRdb re-derived calls from the reads in MiXCR, one entry per CDR3 protein. This sample has 100,000 to 150,000 distinct CDR3 sequences; around 8.5% occur once, and the top ten carry roughly 1.3%. The genes are TRBV2 and TRBJ1-2; no reliable D call. The TCR originated in a human donor in good health. Some clones in this sample may be carry-over from other donors' samples. Sequencing was carried out using whole blood. The CDR3 sequence: CASSDRSYKNYGYTF. CDR3 coding DNA: TGTGCCAGCAGTGATAGGTCATACAAGAACTATGGCTACACCTTC.